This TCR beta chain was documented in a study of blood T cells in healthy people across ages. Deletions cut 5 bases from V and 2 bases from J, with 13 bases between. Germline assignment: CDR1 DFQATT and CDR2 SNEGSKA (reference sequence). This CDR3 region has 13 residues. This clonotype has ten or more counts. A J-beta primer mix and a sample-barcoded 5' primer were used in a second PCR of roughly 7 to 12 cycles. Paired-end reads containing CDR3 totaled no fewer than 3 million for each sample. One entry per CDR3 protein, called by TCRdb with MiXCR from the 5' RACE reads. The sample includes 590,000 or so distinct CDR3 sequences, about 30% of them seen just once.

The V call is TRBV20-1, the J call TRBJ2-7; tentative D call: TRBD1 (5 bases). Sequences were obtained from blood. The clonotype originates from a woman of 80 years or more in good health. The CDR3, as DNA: TGCAGTGCTCAGACAGCATCAACCTACGAGCAGTACTTC. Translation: CSAQTASTYEQYF.